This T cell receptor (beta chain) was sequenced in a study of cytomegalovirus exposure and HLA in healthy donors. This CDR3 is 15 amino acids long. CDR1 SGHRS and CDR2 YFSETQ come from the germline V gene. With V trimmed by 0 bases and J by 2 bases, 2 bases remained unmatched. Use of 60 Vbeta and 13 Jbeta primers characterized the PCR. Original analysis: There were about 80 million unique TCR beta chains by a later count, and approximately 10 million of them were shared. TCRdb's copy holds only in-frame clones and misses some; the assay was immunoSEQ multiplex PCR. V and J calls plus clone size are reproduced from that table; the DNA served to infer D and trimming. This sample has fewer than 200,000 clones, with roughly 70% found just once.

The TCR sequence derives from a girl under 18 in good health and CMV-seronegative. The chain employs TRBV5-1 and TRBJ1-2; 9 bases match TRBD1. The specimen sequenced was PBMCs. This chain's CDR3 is CASSLDRGLNYGYTF. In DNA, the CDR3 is TGCGCCAGCAGCTTGGACAGGGGGCTAAACTATGGCTACACCTTC.